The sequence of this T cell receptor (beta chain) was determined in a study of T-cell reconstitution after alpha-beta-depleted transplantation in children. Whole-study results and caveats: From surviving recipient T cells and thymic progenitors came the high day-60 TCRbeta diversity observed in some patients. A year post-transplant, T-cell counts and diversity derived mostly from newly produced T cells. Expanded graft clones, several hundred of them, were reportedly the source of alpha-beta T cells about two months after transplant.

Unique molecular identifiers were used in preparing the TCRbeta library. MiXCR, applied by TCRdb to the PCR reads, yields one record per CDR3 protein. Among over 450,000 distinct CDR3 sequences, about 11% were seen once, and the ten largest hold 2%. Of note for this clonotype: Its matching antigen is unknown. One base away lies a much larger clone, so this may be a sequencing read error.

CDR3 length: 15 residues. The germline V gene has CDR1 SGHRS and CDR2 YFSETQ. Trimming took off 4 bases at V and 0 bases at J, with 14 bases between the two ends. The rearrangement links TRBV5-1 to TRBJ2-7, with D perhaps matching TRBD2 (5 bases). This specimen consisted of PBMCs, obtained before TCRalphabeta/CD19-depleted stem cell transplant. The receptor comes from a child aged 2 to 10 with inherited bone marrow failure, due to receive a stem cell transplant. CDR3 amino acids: CASSPRTGCSYEQYF. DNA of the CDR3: TGCGCCAGCAGCCCCCGGACTGGGTGCTCCTACGAGCAGTACTTC.